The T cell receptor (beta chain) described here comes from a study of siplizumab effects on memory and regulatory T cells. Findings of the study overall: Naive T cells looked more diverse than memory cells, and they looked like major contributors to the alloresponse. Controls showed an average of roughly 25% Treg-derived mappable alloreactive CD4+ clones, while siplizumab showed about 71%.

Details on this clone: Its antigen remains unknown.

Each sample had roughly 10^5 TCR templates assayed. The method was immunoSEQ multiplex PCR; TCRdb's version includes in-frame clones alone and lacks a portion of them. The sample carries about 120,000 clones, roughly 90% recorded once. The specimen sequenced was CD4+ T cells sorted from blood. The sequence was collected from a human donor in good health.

The CDR3 DNA follows: TGTGCCAGCAGCTTAGGACCAGCGGGCGCGACGAACACCGGGGAGCTGTTTTTT. It specifies CASSLGPAGATNTGELFF. This rearrangement joins TRBV7-2 to TRBJ2-2; weak D call: TRBD2 (6 bases). The CDR3 runs 18 residues. CDR1 SGHTA and CDR2 FQGNSA come from the germline V gene. V was trimmed by 1 base and J by 0 bases, leaving 15 bases between them.